This note documents a single T cell receptor beta chain sequence. The specificity of this receptor is unknown. No quality values exist for individual bases; no much larger clone is one base distant. The data stem from a study of T cell responses to AZD1222 COVID-19 vaccine (dated by TCRdb to the early 2020s). Background for the entire study: TCR sequencing covered about 230 trial participants: 200 to 210 given two doses of AZD1222 and approximately 26 given two doses of MenACWY control vaccine. Trial participants were enrolled by age into subgroups of 18-55, 56-69 and 70-plus years, and roughly 160, 29 and 62 TCR-sequenced participants, respectively, were included in these subgroups. General findings and caveats noted by the study authors: Reportedly, almost half of the unique spike-specific TCRs recognized epitopes lying outside the regions that are mutated in the B.1.351 and B.1.1.7 variants. Conclusions about previously exposed vaccinees are limited, since just six AZD1222 recipients were seropositive for SARS-CoV-2 at baseline. After two AZD1222 doses, spike-specific TCR breadth and depth were significantly higher than at day 0 and than in MenACWY recipients. Because no day 14 peak-response samples were available, repertoires were characterized only after the peak T cell response. Vaccine-associated CD4 TCRs spanned the whole spike protein, with dominant responses in regions 160-218 and 743-854. Participants were mostly white British, with more females than males. The authors suggested clonal diversity may have been underestimated. The 56-69-year group was small, and its depth increase did not reach significance, likely because of low power.

The CDR3 regions of human TCRbeta chains were analyzed by immunosequencing. The study's processing was this. TCRs in the repertoires were matched against a reference library of SARS-CoV-2-specific TCRs that had been generated with the MIRA antigen-specificity platform. Breadth was defined as the fraction of unique TCRs that were SARS-CoV-2-associated, and depth was defined as the fraction of total T cells that were SARS-CoV-2-associated. Using the MIRA data, every spike-specific TCR was mapped to the spike region that the TCR reacted to and assigned to either a CD4 or a CD8 class. Log10-transformed breadth and depth values were compared by one-way ANOVA with Sidak's multiple comparisons tests. TCRdb's version of the immuneACCESS table is confined to in-frame rearrangements and falls short of the full clone set. An unresolved V gene accounts for under half of the shortfall where checked; the remainder is of unknown origin. The D gene and trimming were derived from the DNA, and the V and J assignments and clone size from that table. Within this sample are over 100,000 clones, with over 75% of them counted one time only. The top ten clones comprise 4.4% of the sample.

Reading the label with the study, this specimen's time point is: about 28 days (+/-7) after the second vaccine dose. AZD1222 recipients given second doses at about 4 weeks or at about 12 weeks were pooled, since spike-specific TCR depth and breadth were not found to differ between the two schedules. Samples from vaccinated people were obtained from the UK trials COV001 and COV002, which included a single-blind randomized controlled phase 2/3 trial of AZD1222 (ChAdOx1 nCoV-19) in healthy adults. For TCRbeta chain sequencing, PBMC samples from trial participants were taken at day 0 and at day 28 after the second dose. Including cysteine and phenylalanine, the CDR3 has 15 amino acids. Of all the DNA, just the CDR3 is kept, 45 bases in frame from base 1. CDR1 and CDR2, per the germline V gene, are SGHAT and FQNNGV. The germline V end is reduced by 6 bases and the J end by 3 bases; junction bases left unmatched: 5.

Sequenced material: peripheral blood, taken 28 days after the second AZD1222 dose. This chain is built from TRBV11-2 and TRBJ2-7; TRBD2 agrees with 13 junctional bases. This sequence originates from an adult who received the AZD1222 COVID-19 vaccine. The encoded CDR3 is CASSYGTSGDYEQYF. The nucleotide sequence reads TGTGCCAGCAGTTACGGGACTAGCGGGGACTACGAGCAGTACTTC.